This TCR beta chain was observed in a study of CD8+CD57+ T cells in acquired aplastic anemia. Whole-study results and caveats: No significant difference in CD8+ Simpson's diversity was found between patients and controls.

A remark on this clonotype: Antigen unknown.

Genomic DNA templated the TCR beta VDJ and CDR3 profiling. TCRdb reanalysed the reads using MiXCR and keeps one entry per CDR3 protein. This table holds around 400,000 distinct CDR3 sequences, roughly 68% found once. The CDR3 extends over 14 amino acids. CDR1 and CDR2 from the germline V gene are SGHTA and FQGNSA. Between the trimmed V and J ends, which lost 5 bases and 0 bases, there was a span of 10 bases. J is TRBJ1-1 and V is TRBV7-2; the D is unclear. This clonotype was sampled from a human donor in good health, serving as a control. The sequenced sample was sorted CD4+, CD8+, or CD8+CD57+ T cells (not recorded which) from PBMCs. In nucleotides, the CDR3 is TGTGCCAGCAGCAAGGACCGGTTGAACACTGAAGCTTTCTTT. Its protein is CASSKDRLNTEAFF.